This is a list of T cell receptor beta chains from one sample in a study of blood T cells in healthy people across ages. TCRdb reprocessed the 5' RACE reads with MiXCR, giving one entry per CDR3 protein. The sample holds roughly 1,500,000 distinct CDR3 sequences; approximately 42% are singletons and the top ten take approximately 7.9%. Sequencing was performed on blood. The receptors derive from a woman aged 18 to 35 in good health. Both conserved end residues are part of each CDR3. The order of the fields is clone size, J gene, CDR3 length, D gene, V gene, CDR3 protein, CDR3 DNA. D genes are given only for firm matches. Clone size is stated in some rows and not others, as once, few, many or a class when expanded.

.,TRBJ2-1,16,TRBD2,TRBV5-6,CASSLATGLAYNEQFF,TGTGCCAGCAGCTTGGCCACGGGACTAGCCTACAATGAGCAGTTCTTC
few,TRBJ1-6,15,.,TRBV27,CASSHRSSYNSPLHF,TGTGCCAGCAGTCACAGGAGCTCCTATAATTCACCCCTCCACTTT
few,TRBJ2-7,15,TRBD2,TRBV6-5,CASNTRTSGSTEQYF,TGTGCCAGCAACACCAGGACTAGCGGGAGTACCGAGCAGTACTTC
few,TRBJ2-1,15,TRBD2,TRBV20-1,CSARDLAGFLDEQFF,TGCAGTGCTAGGGATTTAGCGGGGTTCCTCGATGAGCAGTTCTTC
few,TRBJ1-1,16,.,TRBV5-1,CASSRRPGGGNTEAFF,TGCGCCAGCAGCCGGCGTCCAGGTGGGGGAAACACTGAAGCTTTCTTT
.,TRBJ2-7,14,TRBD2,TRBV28,CAGRSSGETDEQYF,TGTGCCGGGCGTTCTAGCGGAGAGACCGACGAGCAGTACTTC
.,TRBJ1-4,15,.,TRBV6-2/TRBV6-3,CASSYSGLLDEKLFF,TGTGCCAGCAGTTACTCCGGGCTATTAGATGAAAAACTGTTTTTT
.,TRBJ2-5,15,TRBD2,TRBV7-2,CASSLSGSSGETQYF,TGTGCCAGCAGCTTAAGCGGGAGTTCTGGAGAGACCCAGTACTTC
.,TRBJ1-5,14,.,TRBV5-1,CASSFIGGHQPQHF,TGCGCCAGCAGCTTTATAGGGGGGCATCAGCCCCAGCATTTT
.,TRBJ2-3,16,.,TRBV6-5,CASSYGGPRGTDTQYF,TGTGCCAGCAGTTACGGGGGGCCGAGAGGCACAGATACGCAGTATTTT
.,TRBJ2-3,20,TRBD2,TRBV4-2,CASSQDASGRAWGGTDTQYF,TGTGCCAGCAGCCAAGATGCTAGCGGGAGGGCCTGGGGTGGGACAGATACGCAGTATTTT
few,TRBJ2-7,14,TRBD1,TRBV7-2,CASSSTDRVAEQYF,TGTGCCAGCAGCTCCACAGACAGGGTCGCCGAGCAGTACTTC
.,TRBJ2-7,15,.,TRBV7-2,CASSLGGAVLNEQYF,TGTGCCAGCAGCTTAGGTGGGGCCGTTTTGAACGAGCAGTACTTC
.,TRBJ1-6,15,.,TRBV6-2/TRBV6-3,CASSYEGVYNSPLHF,TGTGCCAGCAGTTACGAGGGGGTTTATAATTCACCCCTCCACTTT
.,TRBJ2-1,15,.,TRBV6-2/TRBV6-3,CASSLTVGAHNEQFF,TGTGCCAGCAGTCTTACTGTGGGGGCCCACAATGAGCAGTTCTTC
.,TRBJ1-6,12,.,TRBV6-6,CASSYDSPPLHF,TGTGCCAGCAGTTATGATTCCCCACCCCTCCACTTT
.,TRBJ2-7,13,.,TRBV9,CARRGGSSYEQYF,TGTGCCAGGAGAGGAGGGAGCTCCTACGAGCAGTACTTC
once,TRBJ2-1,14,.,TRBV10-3,CAISGQGWVDEQFF,TGTGCCATCAGTGGGCAGGGTTGGGTAGATGAGCAGTTCTTC
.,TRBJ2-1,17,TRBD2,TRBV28,CASSLWHSGVNGNEQFF,TGTGCCAGCAGTTTATGGCATAGCGGGGTCAATGGGAATGAGCAGTTCTTC
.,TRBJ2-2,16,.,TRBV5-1,CASSQMLKGKDGELFF,TGCGCCAGCAGCCAAATGTTGAAAGGGAAGGACGGGGAGCTGTTTTTT
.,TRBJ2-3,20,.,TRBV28,CASSFSPPILNPDDTDTQYF,TGTGCCAGCAGTTTCAGCCCCCCCATACTTAATCCGGACGACACAGATACGCAGTATTTT
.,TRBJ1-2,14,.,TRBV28,CASSFEGNHYGYTF,TGTGCCAGCAGTTTTGAGGGAAACCACTATGGCTACACCTTC
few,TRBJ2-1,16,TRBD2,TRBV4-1,CASSQVGLGLLNEQFF,TGCGCCAGCAGCCAAGTGGGACTAGGTCTCCTTAATGAGCAGTTCTTC
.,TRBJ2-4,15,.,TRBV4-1,CASSPRDLAKNIQYF,TGCGCCAGCAGCCCAAGGGACTTAGCCAAAAACATTCAGTACTTC
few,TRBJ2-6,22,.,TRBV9,CASSVALNVQGGSSSGANVLTF,TGTGCCAGCAGCGTAGCCTTAAACGTTCAAGGCGGAAGTTCCTCTGGGGCCAACGTCCTGACTTTC
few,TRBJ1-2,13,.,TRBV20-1,CSARDPPVYGYTF,TGCAGTGCTAGAGACCCCCCCGTCTATGGCTACACCTTC
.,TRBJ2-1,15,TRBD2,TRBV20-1,CSAPPGLAPYNEQFF,TGCAGTGCGCCTCCGGGACTAGCGCCCTACAATGAGCAGTTCTTC
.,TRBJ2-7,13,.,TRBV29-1,CSVGFTGAYEQYF,TGCAGCGTTGGTTTCACAGGAGCCTACGAGCAGTACTTC
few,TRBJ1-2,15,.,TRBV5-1,CASSWVQGGDYGYTF,TGCGCCAGCAGCTGGGTCCAGGGCGGAGACTATGGCTACACCTTC
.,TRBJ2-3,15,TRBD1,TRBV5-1,CASYKGQGSTDTQYF,TGCGCCAGTTATAAGGGACAGGGTAGCACAGATACGCAGTATTTT
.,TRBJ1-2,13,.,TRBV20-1,CSAKALSTYGYTF,TGCAGTGCTAAGGCCCTCTCCACCTATGGCTACACCTTC
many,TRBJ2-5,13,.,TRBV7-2,CASSLSLGETQYF,TGTGCCAGCAGCCTCTCCTTGGGGGAGACCCAGTACTTC
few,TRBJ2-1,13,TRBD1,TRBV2,CASKGQGDNEQFF,TGTGCCAGCAAGGGACAGGGGGATAATGAGCAGTTCTTC
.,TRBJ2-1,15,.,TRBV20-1,CSAPRGETRANEQFF,TGCAGTGCCCCCCGGGGCGAGACACGCGCCAATGAGCAGTTCTTC
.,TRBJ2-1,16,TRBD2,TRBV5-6,CASSFLAGGRNNEQFF,TGTGCCAGCAGTTTCCTAGCGGGAGGAAGGAACAATGAGCAGTTCTTC
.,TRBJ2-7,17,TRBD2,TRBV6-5,CASSYSGGSGSSYEQYF,TGTGCCAGCAGTTACTCGGGAGGGAGCGGGAGCTCCTACGAGCAGTACTTC
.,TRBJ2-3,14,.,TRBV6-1,CASSERGRADTQYF,TGTGCCAGCAGTGAGAGGGGTCGGGCAGATACGCAGTATTTT
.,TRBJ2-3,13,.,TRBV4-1,CAGSQEPSDTQYF,TGCGCCGGCAGCCAGGAGCCGTCAGATACGCAGTATTTT
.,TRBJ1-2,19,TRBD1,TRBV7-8,CASSTPPGQGGFYNYGYTF,TGTGCCAGCAGCACTCCCCCCGGACAGGGGGGATTTTATAACTATGGCTACACCTTC
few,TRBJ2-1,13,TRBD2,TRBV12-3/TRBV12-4,CASRRGVYNEQFF,TGTGCCAGCAGACGGGGGGTATACAATGAGCAGTTCTTC
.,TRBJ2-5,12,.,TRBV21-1,CATRVSQETQYF,TGTGCCACCAGAGTTTCCCAAGAGACCCAGTACTTC
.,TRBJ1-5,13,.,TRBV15,CATSRVSAQPQHF,TGTGCCACCAGCAGGGTGAGTGCCCAGCCCCAGCATTTT
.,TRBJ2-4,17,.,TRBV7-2,CASSLVGTPLAKNIQYF,TGTGCCAGCAGCTTAGTGGGGACACCCCTAGCCAAAAACATTCAGTACTTC
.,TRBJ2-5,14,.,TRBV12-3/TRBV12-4,CASSPRVGADEQYF,TGTGCCAGCAGCCCCCGTGTGGGCGCCGATGAGCAGTACTTC
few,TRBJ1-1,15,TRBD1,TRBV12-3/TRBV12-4,CASSTNRGWSPGAFF,TGTGCCAGCAGTACAAACAGGGGCTGGTCCCCGGGGGCTTTCTTT
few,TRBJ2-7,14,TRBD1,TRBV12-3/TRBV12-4,CASSRGTGVYEQYF,TGTGCCAGCAGTCGCGGGACAGGGGTCTACGAGCAGTACTTC
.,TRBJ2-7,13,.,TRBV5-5,CASSAGPLGEQYF,TGTGCCAGCAGCGCTGGGCCCTTGGGGGAGCAGTACTTC
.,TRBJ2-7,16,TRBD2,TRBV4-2,CASSQVPSGGAVEQYF,TGTGCCAGCAGCCAAGTGCCAAGCGGGGGGGCGGTCGAGCAGTACTTC
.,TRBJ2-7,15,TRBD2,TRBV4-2,CASSQDLAGVGEQYF,TGTGCCAGCAGCCAAGATCTAGCGGGAGTAGGCGAGCAGTACTTC
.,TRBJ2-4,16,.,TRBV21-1,CARARERGKGKNIQYF,TGTGCCCGGGCCAGGGAAAGGGGAAAGGGGAAAAACATTCAGTACTTC
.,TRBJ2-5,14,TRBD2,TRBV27,CASSASGGEGTQYF,TGTGCCAGCAGTGCCAGCGGGGGGGAGGGGACCCAGTACTTC
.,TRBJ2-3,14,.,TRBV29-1,CSVEGGDETDTQYF,TGCAGCGTTGAAGGAGGGGACGAAACAGATACGCAGTATTTT
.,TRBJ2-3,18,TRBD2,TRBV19,CASSLSRLAGTSTDTQYF,TGTGCCAGTAGTTTATCCCGACTAGCGGGGACTAGCACAGATACGCAGTATTTT